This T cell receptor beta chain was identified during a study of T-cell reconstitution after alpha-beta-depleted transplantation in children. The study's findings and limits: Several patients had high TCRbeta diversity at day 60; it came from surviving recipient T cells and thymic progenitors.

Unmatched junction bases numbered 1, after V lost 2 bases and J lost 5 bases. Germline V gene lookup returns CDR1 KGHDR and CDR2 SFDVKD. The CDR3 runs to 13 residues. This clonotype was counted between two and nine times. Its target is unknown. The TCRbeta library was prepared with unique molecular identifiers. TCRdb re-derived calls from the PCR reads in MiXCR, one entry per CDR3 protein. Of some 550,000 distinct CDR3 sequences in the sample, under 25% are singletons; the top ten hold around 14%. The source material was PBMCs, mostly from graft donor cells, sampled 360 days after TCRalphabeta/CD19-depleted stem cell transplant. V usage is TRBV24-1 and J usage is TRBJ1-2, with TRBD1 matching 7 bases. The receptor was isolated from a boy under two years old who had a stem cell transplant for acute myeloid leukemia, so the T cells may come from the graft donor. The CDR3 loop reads CATSDWTGYGYTF. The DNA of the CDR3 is TGTGCCACCAGTGATTGGACAGGATATGGCTACACCTTC.